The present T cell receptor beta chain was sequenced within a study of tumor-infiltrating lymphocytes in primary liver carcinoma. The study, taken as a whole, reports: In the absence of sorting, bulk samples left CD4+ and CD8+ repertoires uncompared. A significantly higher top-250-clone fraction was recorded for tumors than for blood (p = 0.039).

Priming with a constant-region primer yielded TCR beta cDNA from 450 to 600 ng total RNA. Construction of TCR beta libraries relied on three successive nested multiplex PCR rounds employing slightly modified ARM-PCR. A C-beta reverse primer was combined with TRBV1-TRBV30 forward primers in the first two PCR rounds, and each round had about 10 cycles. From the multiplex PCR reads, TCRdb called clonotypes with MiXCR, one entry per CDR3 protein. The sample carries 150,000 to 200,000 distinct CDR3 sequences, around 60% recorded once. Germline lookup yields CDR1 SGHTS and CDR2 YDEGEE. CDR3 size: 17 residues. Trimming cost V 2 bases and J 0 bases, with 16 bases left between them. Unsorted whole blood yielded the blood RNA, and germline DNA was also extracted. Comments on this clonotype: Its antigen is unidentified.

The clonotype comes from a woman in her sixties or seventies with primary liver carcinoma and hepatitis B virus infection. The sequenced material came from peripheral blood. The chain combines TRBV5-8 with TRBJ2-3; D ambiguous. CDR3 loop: CASSFPGGSTSTDTQYF. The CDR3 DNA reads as TGTGCCAGCAGCTTCCCCGGTGGCAGCACTAGCACAGATACGCAGTATTTT.